The 22 T cell receptor beta chains given below trace back to one sample, sequenced in a study of radiotherapy plus CTLA-4 blockade in lung cancer. TCRdb's table, derived via immunoSEQ multiplex PCR, lists solely in-frame clones and lacks some. The repertoire holds about 73,000 clones, with about nine tenths as singletons. The source was peripheral blood, collected from a patient treated with radiotherapy plus ipilimumab. These receptor sequences come from a human donor with non-small cell lung cancer that progressed on radiotherapy plus ipilimumab.

As DNA, the CDR3 is TGTGCCAGCAGCCGGACAGGGACCTCCTACGAGCAGTACGTC. This encodes CASSRTGTSYEQYV. The genes are TRBV5-5 and TRBJ2-7; the match to TRBD1 covers 8 bases. This CDR3 has 14 residues. J gave up 0 bases and V 4 bases, and 3 bases lay outside the gene matches. Germline V CDR1 and CDR2: SGHKS, YYEKEE (reference sequence).

This clone has just one count. The chain links TRBV7-3 to TRBJ1-1, with 8 bases that match TRBD1. Trimming cost V 5 bases and J 4 bases; bases outside gene matches: 3. Germline CDR1 is SGHTA and CDR2 is FQGTGA. CDR3 length: 13 amino acids. CDR3 sequence reads: CASSKQGGTEAFF. CDR3 DNA sequence: TGTGCCAGCAGCAAACAGGGGGGCACTGAAGCTTTCTTT.

V and J are TRBV27 and TRBJ1-5; the D gene is possibly TRBD1 (5 bases). V gave up 4 bases and J gave up 2 bases, with 12 bases separating them. This CDR3 spans 15 amino acids. Germline V gene data show CDR1 as MNHEY and CDR2 as SMNVEV (reference sequence). CDR3 sequence reads: CASSWGVEGNQPQHF. The CDR3 nucleotides are TGTGCCAGCAGTTGGGGGGTTGAGGGCAATCAGCCCCAGCATTTT.

The rearrangement uses TRBV11-2 and TRBJ2-7, with D perhaps matching TRBD1 (6 bases). Germline V CDR1 and CDR2: SGHAT, FQNNGV. CDR3 size: 15 residues. The V end lost 4 bases, the J end lost 2 bases, and 15 bases lay between the germline ends. CDR3 residues: CASSWNRDTTYEQYV. The DNA for the CDR3 is TGTGCCAGCAGCTGGAACCGGGACACCACCTACGAGCAGTACGTC.

This clone was observed once. This rearrangement joins TRBV29-1 to TRBJ2-7; 7 bases fit TRBD2. V dropped 2 bases and J dropped 3; count of bases not matched to a gene: 16. This CDR3 has 17 residues. Germline V gene lookup returns CDR1 SQVTM and CDR2 ANQGSEA. The CDR3: CSVELGRIGGDFYEQYF. The CDR3 DNA reads as TGCAGCGTTGAACTGGGGAGGATTGGGGGGGACTTCTACGAGCAGTACTTC.

This chain joins TRBV6-5 and TRBJ2-1, with TRBD2 matching over 10 bases. This CDR3 has 15 amino acids. Germline V gene data show CDR1 as MNHEY and CDR2 as SVGAGI. With V trimmed by 2 bases and J by 10 bases, 8 bases remained unmatched. In DNA, the CDR3 is TGTGCCAGCAGTTACGCGAGCGGGAGGGCCGTAGAGCAGTTCTTC. Its translation is CASSYASGRAVEQFF.

CDR3: CASSQDAGLAVKISYNEQFF. CDR3 nucleotide sequence: TGCGCCAGCAGCCAAGACGCGGGACTAGCGGTGAAAATCTCCTACAATGAGCAGTTCTTC. The J gene is TRBJ2-1, the V gene TRBV4-1; 11 nucleotides line up with TRBD2. The CDR3 is 20 residues long. The J segment lost 0 bases and the V segment lost 0 bases, leaving 10 bases of the junction unmatched. Germline CDR1 MGHRA, CDR2 YSYEKL.

V is TRBV10-3 and J is TRBJ2-3; no firm D call. Germline CDR1 ENHRY, CDR2 SYGVKD. The CDR3 loop spans 15 amino acids. Trimming removed 0 bases from V and 2 bases from J, with 9 bases in between. The CDR3 DNA follows: TGTGCCATCAGTGAGTCGATGCGGCTCACAGATACGCAGTATTTT. It yields the protein CAISESMRLTDTQYF.

The genes are TRBV5-4 and TRBJ2-3, with a tentative D call TRBD2 (6 bases). V lost 3 bases to trimming and J lost 3 bases, with 11 bases between them. From germline, CDR1 is SGHNT and CDR2 YYREEE (reference sequence). This CDR3 region has 14 residues. The CDR3 coding sequence is TGTGCCAGCAGCTGGGGGACTCGAACAGATACGCAGTATTTT. This gives the protein CASSWGTRTDTQYF. The full variable domain, its missing parts supplied by reference TRBV5-4 and TRBJ2-3, is ETGVTQSPTHLIKTRGQQVTLRCSSQSGHNTVSWYQQALGQGPQFIFQYYREEENGRGNFPPRFSGLQFPNYSSELNVNALELDDSALYLCASSWGTRTDTQYFGPGTRLTVL.

The V and J genes are TRBV9 and TRBJ2-1; 10 nucleotides match TRBD2. Germline loops: CDR1 SGDLS, CDR2 YYNGEE. V was pared by 0 bases and J by 9 bases, with 9 bases of the junction left unmatched. CDR3 length: 16 residues. The CDR3 is CASSVESSGRIGEQFF. The CDR3, as DNA: TGTGCCAGCAGCGTAGAAAGTAGCGGGAGGATTGGTGAGCAGTTCTTC.

This chain links TRBV7-9 with TRBJ2-7; D call uncertain. This CDR3 contains 10 residues. Trimming took off 2 bases at V and 6 bases at J, with 2 bases between the two ends. Germline lookup yields CDR1 SEHNR and CDR2 FQNEAQ (reference sequence). Here the CDR3 reads CASSLPEQYV. DNA of the CDR3: TGTGCCAGCAGCTTACCCGAGCAGTACGTC.

The chain is built from TRBV7-8 and TRBJ2-7, with a possible D match to TRBD1 (5 bases). The CDR3 runs 11 residues. Trimming removed 5 bases at V and 4 bases at J, with 6 bases between. Germline values: CDR1 SGHVS, CDR2 FQNEAQ. The CDR3 coding sequence is TGTGCCAGCAGCCCAGGGTACGAGCAGTACTTC. This sequence encodes CASSPGYEQYF.

The V and J genes are TRBV18 and TRBJ2-5; 8 bases line up with TRBD1. Germline V gives CDR1 KGHSH, CDR2 LQKENI. There are 14 residues in the CDR3. Germline trimming cut 2 bases from V and 7 bases from J; bases unmatched to any gene: 6. The CDR3 DNA reads as TGTGCCAGCTCACCAAGACAGGGGCGGGCGACCCAGTACTTC. Translated: CASSPRQGRATQYF.

The rearrangement joins TRBV5-6 to TRBJ2-6; D unclear. Germline V CDR1 and CDR2: SGHDT, YYEEEE. This CDR3 contains 17 residues. Trimming stripped 0 bases from V and 1 base from J, with 11 bases between. In nucleotides, the CDR3 is TGTGCCAGCAGCTTGGGGATTAACCCTTCTGGGGCCAACGTCCTGACTTTC. Translated: CASSLGINPSGANVLTF.

This clone was seen more than once but under ten times. V and J are TRBV29-1 and TRBJ2-5, with D uncertain. Per the germline V gene, CDR1 is SQVTM and CDR2 is ANQGSEA. Trimming took 2 bases from V and 3 from J, leaving 10 bases between them. The CDR3 is 13 residues long. The CDR3 region is CSVESGLEETQYF. In DNA, the CDR3 is TGCAGCGTTGAATCGGGTCTCGAAGAGACCCAGTACTTC.

The rearrangement uses TRBV25-1 and TRBJ2-4; 7 bases are shared with TRBD2. Trimming cost V 4 bases and J 3 bases; bases outside gene matches: 3. CDR3 length: 14 amino acids. Germline values: CDR1 MGHDK, CDR2 SYGVNS. The CDR3 is CASSGEGFKNIQYF. The CDR3 DNA reads as TGTGCCAGCAGTGGGGAGGGATTCAAAAACATTCAGTACTTC.

The rearrangement joins TRBV7-2 to TRBJ1-2; TRBD1 matches 7 bases. The trim removed 5 bases at V and 7 bases at J, leaving 13 bases unmatched. Germline V lookup: CDR1 SGHTA, CDR2 FQGNSA. CDR3 length: 15 residues. The CDR3 DNA sequence: TGTGCCAGCAGCCACCCTCCGACAGGGCGGCTTGGCTACACCTTC. Its translation is CASSHPPTGRLGYTF. Full variable domain (missing parts from reference TRBV7-2 and TRBJ1-2): GAGVSQSPSNKVTEKGKDVELRCDPISGHTALYWYRQSLGQGLEFLIYFQGNSAPDKSGLPSDRFSAERTGGSVSTLTIQRTQQEDSAVYLCASSHPPTGRLGYTFGSGTRLTVV.

The chain links TRBV19 to TRBJ2-2; 10 positions agree with TRBD2. The CDR3 loop spans 17 amino acids. Losses at the gene ends were 6 bases for V and 2 bases for J; bases not matched to a gene: 9. Germline CDR1 reads LNHDA; CDR2 reads SQIVND (reference sequence). In DNA, the CDR3 is TGTGCCAGTAGCCCCTCGAGCGGGAGGGGTAACACCGGGGAGCTGTTTTTT. It is translated as CASSPSSGRGNTGELFF.

The chain combines TRBV2 with TRBJ2-2; D not resolved. The CDR3 has 13 residues. V shed 4 bases and J shed 5 bases, with 8 bases lying between them. The germline V gene encodes CDR1 SNHLY and CDR2 FYNNEI. CDR3 protein: CASSVRGTGELFF. CDR3 nucleotides: TGTGCCAGCAGTGTTCGAGGAACCGGGGAGCTGTTTTTT.

The V and J genes are TRBV19 and TRBJ1-4; 9 bases map to TRBD1. Trimming cost V 5 bases and J 17 bases; bases outside gene matches: 12. In germline, CDR1 is LNHDA, CDR2 SQIVND (reference sequence). The CDR3 loop spans 13 amino acids. The CDR3 sequence: CASSPWGQGWVFF. The CDR3, as DNA: TGTGCCAGTAGTCCCTGGGGACAGGGATGGGTTTTTTTT.

V usage is TRBV9 and J usage is TRBJ1-5; 7 bases match TRBD1. With V trimmed by 3 bases and J by 6 bases, 9 bases remained unmatched. Germline-derived CDR1 and CDR2 are SGDLS and YYNGEE. The CDR3 runs to 15 residues. The CDR3 coding sequence is TGTGCCAGCAGCGCGGCAGGAGGGGGCGGTCAGCCCCAGCATTTT. This gives the protein CASSAAGGGGQPQHF.

This sequence joins TRBV5-5 and TRBJ2-1, with TRBD2 matching over 8 bases. V lost 1 base to trimming and J lost 7 bases; unmatched junction nucleotides: 7. This CDR3 region has 15 residues. Germline assignment: CDR1 SGHKS and CDR2 YYEKEE (reference sequence). The CDR3 bases are TGTGCCAGCAGCTTGTCCAGCGGGAGTGGTAATGAGCAGTTCTTC. Its translation is CASSLSSGSGNEQFF.